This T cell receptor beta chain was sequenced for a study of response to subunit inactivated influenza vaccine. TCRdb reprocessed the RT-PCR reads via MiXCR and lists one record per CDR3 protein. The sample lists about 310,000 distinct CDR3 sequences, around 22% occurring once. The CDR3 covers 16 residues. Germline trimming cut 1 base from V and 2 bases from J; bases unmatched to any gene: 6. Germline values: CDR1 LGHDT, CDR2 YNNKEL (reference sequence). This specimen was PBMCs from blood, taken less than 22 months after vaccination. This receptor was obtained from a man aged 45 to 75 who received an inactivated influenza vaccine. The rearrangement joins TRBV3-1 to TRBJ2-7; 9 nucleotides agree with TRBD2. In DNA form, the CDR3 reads TGTGCCAGCAGCCAAGGAATTCCTAGCGGGGCCTACGAGCAGTACTTC. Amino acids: CASSQGIPSGAYEQYF.